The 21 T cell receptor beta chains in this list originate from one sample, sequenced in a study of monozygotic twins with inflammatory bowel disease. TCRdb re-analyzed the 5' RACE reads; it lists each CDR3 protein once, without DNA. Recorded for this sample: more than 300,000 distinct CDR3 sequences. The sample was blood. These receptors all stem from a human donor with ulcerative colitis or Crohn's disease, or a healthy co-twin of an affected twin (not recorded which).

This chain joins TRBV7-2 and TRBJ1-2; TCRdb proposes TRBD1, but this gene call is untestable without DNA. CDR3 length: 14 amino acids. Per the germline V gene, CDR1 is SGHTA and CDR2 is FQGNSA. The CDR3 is CASSRGGATYGYTF.

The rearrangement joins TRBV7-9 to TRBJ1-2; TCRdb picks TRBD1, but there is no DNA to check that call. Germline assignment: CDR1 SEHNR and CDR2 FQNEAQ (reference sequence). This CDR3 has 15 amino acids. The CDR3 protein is CASSLGARGVPGYTF.

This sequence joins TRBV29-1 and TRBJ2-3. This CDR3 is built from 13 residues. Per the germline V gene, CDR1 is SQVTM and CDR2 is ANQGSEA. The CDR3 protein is CSVGAAGTDTQYF.

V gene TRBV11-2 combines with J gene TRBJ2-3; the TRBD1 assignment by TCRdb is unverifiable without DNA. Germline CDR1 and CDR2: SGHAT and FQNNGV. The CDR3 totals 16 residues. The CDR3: CASSPQWGRHTDTQYF. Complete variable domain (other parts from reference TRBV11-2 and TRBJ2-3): EAGVAQSPRYKIIEKRQSVAFWCNPISGHATLYWYQQILGQGPKLLIQFQNNGVVDDSQLPKDRFSAERLKGVDSTLKIQPAKLEDSAVYLCASSPQWGRHTDTQYFGPGTRLTVL.

The CDR3 reads CASSYQGGTGNTIYF. This chain uses TRBV7-2 with TRBJ1-3; TCRdb's assignment of TRBD1 cannot be checked, as there is no DNA. There are 15 residues in the CDR3. Germline V lookup: CDR1 SGHTA, CDR2 FQGNSA.

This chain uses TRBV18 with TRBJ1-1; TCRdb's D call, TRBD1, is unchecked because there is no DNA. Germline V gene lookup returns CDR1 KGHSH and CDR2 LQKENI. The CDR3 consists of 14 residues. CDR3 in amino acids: CASSRTGEKTEAFF. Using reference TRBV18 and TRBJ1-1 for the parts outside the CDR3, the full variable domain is NAGVMQNPRHLVRRRGQEARLRCSPMKGHSHVYWYRQLPEEGLKFMVYLQKENIIDESGMPKERFSAEFPKEGPSILRIQQVVRGDSAAYFCASSRTGEKTEAFFGQGTRLTVV.

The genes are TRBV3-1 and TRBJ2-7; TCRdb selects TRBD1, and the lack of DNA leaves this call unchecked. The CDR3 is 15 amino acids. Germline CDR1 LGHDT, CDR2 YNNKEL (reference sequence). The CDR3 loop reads CASSRVGQGRHEQYF.

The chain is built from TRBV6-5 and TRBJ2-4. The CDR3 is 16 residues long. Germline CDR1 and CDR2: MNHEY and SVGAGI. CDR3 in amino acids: CASSYSGVLAKNIQYF.

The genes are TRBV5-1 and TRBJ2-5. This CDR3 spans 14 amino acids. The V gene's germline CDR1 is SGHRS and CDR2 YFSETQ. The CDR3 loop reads CASSLTSPQETQYF.

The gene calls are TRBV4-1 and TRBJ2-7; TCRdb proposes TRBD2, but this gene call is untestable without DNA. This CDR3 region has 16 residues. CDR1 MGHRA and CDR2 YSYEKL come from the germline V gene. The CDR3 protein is CASSLGRAGGYYEQYF.

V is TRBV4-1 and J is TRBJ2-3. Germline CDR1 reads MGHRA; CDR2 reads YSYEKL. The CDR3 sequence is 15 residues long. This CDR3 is CASSQVIMGTDTQYF.

CDR3 amino acids: CASSYPSQGGDTQYF. The chain couples TRBV28 to TRBJ2-3; as DNA is missing, the TRBD1 call by TCRdb cannot be tested. Germline CDR1 reads MDHEN; CDR2 reads SYDVKM. The CDR3 sequence is 15 residues long.

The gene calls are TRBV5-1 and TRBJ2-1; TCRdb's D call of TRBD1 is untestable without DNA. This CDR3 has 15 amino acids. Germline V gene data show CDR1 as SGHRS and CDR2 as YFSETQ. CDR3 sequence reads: CASSFGTGGYNEQFF.

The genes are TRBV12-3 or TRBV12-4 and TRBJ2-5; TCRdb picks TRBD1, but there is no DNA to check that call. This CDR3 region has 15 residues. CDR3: CASSSAGTGVVTQYF.

The chain's CDR3 is CASSLLRETEAFF. The V and J genes are TRBV27 and TRBJ1-1. The CDR3 sequence is 13 residues long. Germline CDR1 is MNHEY and CDR2 is SMNVEV (reference sequence).

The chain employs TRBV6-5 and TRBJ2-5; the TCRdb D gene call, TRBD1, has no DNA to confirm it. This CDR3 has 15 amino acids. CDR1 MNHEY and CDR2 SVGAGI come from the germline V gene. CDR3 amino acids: CASSTLGQRRETQYF.

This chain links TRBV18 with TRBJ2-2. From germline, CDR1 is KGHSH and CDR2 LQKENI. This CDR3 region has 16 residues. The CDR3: CASSPRRTQNTGELFF.

The CDR3 loop is CASSQDRRGLGYNSPLHF. The V gene is TRBV14, the J gene TRBJ1-6; checking the TCRdb D call of TRBD1 is not possible without DNA. In germline, CDR1 is SGHDN, CDR2 FVKESK. The CDR3 is 18 amino acids.

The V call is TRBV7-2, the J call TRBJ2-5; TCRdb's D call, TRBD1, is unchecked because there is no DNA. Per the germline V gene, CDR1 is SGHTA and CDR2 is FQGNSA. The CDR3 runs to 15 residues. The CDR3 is CASSFDRGYQETQYF.

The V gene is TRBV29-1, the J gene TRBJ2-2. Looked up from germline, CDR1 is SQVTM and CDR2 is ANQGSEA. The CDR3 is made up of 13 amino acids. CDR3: CSVQESSTGELFF.

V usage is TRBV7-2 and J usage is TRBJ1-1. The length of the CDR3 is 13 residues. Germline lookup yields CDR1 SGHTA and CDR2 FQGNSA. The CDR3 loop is CASTTYMNTEAFF.